Listed here are 6 T cell receptor beta chains from one sample, sequenced in a study of T cells in Graves' hyperthyroidism and ophthalmopathy (dated by TCRdb to 2018 to 2020). Library preparation employed multiplex PCR. The run used an Illumina HiSeq 2000. Amplification of TCR beta CDR3 regions was carried out from RNA transcripts. The TCR CDR3 was subjected to a first round of RT-PCR using the HTBI primer set and the Qiagen OneStep RT-PCR kit. TCRdb applied fastp at Q25 and MiXCR to the public reads, then kept only in-frame beta chains. All rows with the same CDR3 protein become a single entry with the most common DNA and genes. The table for this sample lists a few hundred thousand distinct CDR3 sequences; about 25% of them were counted only once. The ten largest clones add up to more than 60% of the sample. The sequenced material came from blood. These receptors originate from a man aged 50-60 years with Graves' hyperthyroidism.

The rearrangement links TRBV7-3 to TRBJ2-3; 15 bases match TRBD2. This CDR3 has 17 amino acids. Trimming took 4 bases from V and 6 from J; bases not matched to a gene: 8. Per germline, CDR1 SGHTA and CDR2 FQGTGA. The CDR3 region has the DNA TGTGCCAGCAGCTCCGGGACTAGCGGGGGGAATGGGGATACGCAGTATTTT. Its translation is CASSSGTSGGNGDTQYF.

This chain links TRBV20-1 with TRBJ2-7; tentatively, D is TRBD2 (6 bases). Trimming left V 0 bases short and J 3 bases short, with 15 bases between. The CDR3 loop spans 15 amino acids. Per the germline V gene, CDR1 is DFQATT and CDR2 is SNEGSKA (reference sequence). The CDR3 sequence is CSARDAGIPNYEQYF. As DNA, the CDR3 is TGCAGTGCTAGAGATGCGGGGATCCCCAACTACGAGCAGTACTTC.

The chain uses TRBV28 and TRBJ2-3; 10 bases agree with TRBD1. This CDR3 has 17 residues. V trimming: 6 bases; J trimming: 3 bases; junction bases outside the gene matches: 12. Germline lookup yields CDR1 MDHEN and CDR2 SYDVKM. The CDR3 protein is CASSLRDPGQGTDTQYF. Written as DNA, the CDR3 is TGTGCCAGCAGCTTAAGAGATCCGGGACAGGGGACAGATACGCAGTATTTT.

This clonotype was seen a handful of times. The CDR3 sequence: CASSLSDLKALTF. The DNA of the CDR3 is TGTGCCAGCAGTTTATCCGACTTAAAAGCACTGACTTTC. V usage is TRBV28 and J usage is TRBJ2-6; D uncertain. Germline V lookup: CDR1 MDHEN, CDR2 SYDVKM. The CDR3 extends over 13 amino acids. Deletions cut 1 base from V and 16 bases from J, with 14 bases between.

This clonotype showed up many times. The rearrangement links TRBV28 to TRBJ2-7; D unclear. The ends were cut back, 4 bases at V and 5 bases at J, with 15 bases in the middle. The V gene's germline CDR1 is MDHEN and CDR2 SYDVKM. This CDR3 comprises 14 residues. For the CDR3, the DNA is TGTGCCAGCAGTTCAATCACAGAAGATAACGAGCAGTACTTC. Its translation is CASSSITEDNEQYF. The full variable domain, in which reference TRBV28 and TRBJ2-7 provide the parts outside the CDR3, is DVKVTQSSRYLVKRTGEKVFLECVQDMDHENMFWYRQDPGLGLRLIYFSYDVKMKEKGDIPEGYSVSREKKERFSLILESASTNQTSMYLCASSSITEDNEQYFGPGTRLTVT.

The sample holds a few counts of this clonotype. Here the CDR3 reads CASSLADPTDTQYF. CDR3 DNA: TGCGCCAGCAGCTTGGCGGATCCCACAGATACGCAGTATTTT. V usage is TRBV5-1 and J usage is TRBJ2-3; D ambiguous. Germline CDR1 SGHRS, CDR2 YFSETQ. Deletions cut 0 bases from V and 2 bases from J, with 7 bases between. The CDR3 covers 14 residues.